This is a list of T cell receptor beta chains from one sample in a study of naive and memory T cell subsets. Via MiXCR, TCRdb re-called the UMI-ligation and nested PCR reads, giving one row per CDR3 protein. This repertoire shows about 90,000 distinct CDR3 sequences, roughly 7.3% found once; its top ten account for around 1.7%. The specimen was central memory CD4+ T cells from blood. The receptor source for this set is a human donor in good health. The CDR3 runs from the conserved cysteine through the conserved F or W. The order of the fields is CDR3 protein, V gene.

CASSLAGINNEQFF	TRBV7-2
CASTPVGEPLFSGNTIYF	TRBV10-1
CASSFYIRDTKTNTGELFF	TRBV11-2
CSVGGLQGNYGYTF	TRBV29-1
CASSPPTTGRGSPLHF	TRBV27
CSVQGTSGRTDTQYF	TRBV29-1
CASSWSVNTEAFF	TRBV7-3
CSASGGGYTAPKAFF	TRBV20-1
CASSDSGGGYTF	TRBV5-1
CATSRDGNSPLHF	TRBV15
CASSPSGADTQYF	TRBV5-6
CASSPLTSGNRYEQYF	TRBV18
CASSLTPERAYEQYF	TRBV7-3
CASSFRRVGGEQFF	TRBV28
CSAPRPGEGGELFF	TRBV20-1
CASRWAGARGDTDTQYF	TRBV28
CASSPNSLYNEQFF	TRBV6-6
CASSSAGGRYEQYF	TRBV28
CASSELGRGQFF	TRBV2
CASSGPGASYEQYF	TRBV28
CASSPPPGTGSNEQFF	TRBV28
CSAGLSYSPLHF	TRBV20-1
CSVEIVRANNEQFF	TRBV29-1
CASSLSGGRYNEQFF	TRBV12-3/TRBV12-4
CASSFRQVDNNEQFF	TRBV12-3/TRBV12-4
CASSLQVGSRGGGTEAFF	TRBV12-3/TRBV12-4
CASSSQGDTDTQYF	TRBV5-1
CASSPGTVYGYTF	TRBV18
CSASHPGQGANEQFF	TRBV20-1
CASSYGGAKEQFF	TRBV6-6
CASSYTGAGHEQYF	TRBV6-6
CASIGFSEAFF	TRBV9
CASSLGPSTRGPYEQYF	TRBV5-1
CASSGSVYTGELFF	TRBV11-2
CSVSGLAGSTDTQYF	TRBV29-1
CSASRTGYNEQFF	TRBV20-1
CSATPPGSGGYTF	TRBV20-1
CASSLNSGEDTQYF	TRBV7-3
CASSLTTLQDEKLFF	TRBV5-1
CASSTRPGLATDTQYF	TRBV7-9
CASSSTPGVPYGYTF	TRBV7-2
CASRQGRVNTEAFF	TRBV28
CASSPSQKNTEAFF	TRBV18
CAISEPPGLAGGQETQYF	TRBV10-3
CASSQFRGIRQPQHF	TRBV4-2
CSVEVEGTTKNIQYF	TRBV29-1
CASSLRFGVASGSLYNEQFF	TRBV7-9
CASSLNPRGGEQYF	TRBV27
CSAREDKWGQVGDTQYF	TRBV20-1
CASSQDPLAGGTDTQYF	TRBV4-3
CATSDTGQGTYGYTF	TRBV24-1
CASSTTWSSYNEQFF	TRBV7-2
CASSPRGNAYNEQFF	TRBV12-3/TRBV12-4
CASSSGGRPPEAFF	TRBV28
CASSFRGLNTEAFF	TRBV2
CASSPDRYYEQYF	TRBV18
CASSPRQGTAGTEAFF	TRBV7-8
CSVEFFPRSGGYTF	TRBV29-1
CASSHSGRNEQFF	TRBV7-9
CASSLSPGGGRTEAFF	TRBV27